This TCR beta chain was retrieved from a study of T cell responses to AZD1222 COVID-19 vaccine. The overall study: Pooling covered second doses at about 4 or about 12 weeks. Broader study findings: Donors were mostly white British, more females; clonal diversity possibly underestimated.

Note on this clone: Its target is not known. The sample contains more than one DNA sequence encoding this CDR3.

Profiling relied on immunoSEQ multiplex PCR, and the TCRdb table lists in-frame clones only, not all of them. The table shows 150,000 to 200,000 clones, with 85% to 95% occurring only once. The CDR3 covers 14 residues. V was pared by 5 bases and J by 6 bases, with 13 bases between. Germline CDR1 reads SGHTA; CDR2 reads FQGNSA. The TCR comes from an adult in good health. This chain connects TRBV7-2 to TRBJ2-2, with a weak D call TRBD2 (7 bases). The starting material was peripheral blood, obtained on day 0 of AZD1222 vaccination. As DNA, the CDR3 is TGTGCCAGCAGCCTGCAGGGGAGGGCCGGGGAGCTGTTTTTT. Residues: CASSLQGRAGELFF.